The 12 T cell receptor beta chains given below trace back to one sample, sequenced in a study of T cell responses to AZD1222 COVID-19 vaccine. The table came from immunoSEQ multiplex PCR; TCRdb's copy has only in-frame clones and leaves some out. Seen here are some 150,000 clones, approximately 90% observed once, and the top ten hold around 16%. The sample here was peripheral blood, taken on day 0 of AZD1222 vaccination. Source of these receptors: an adult in good health.

In this sample, this clone turned up once. The CDR3 loop reads CASRTRGDAIMGTEAFF. CDR3 coding DNA: TGTGCCAGTAGGACCCGAGGAGACGCAATCATGGGCACTGAAGCTTTCTTT. This chain uses TRBV19 with TRBJ1-1; D not certain. The germline gives CDR1 LNHDA, CDR2 SQIVND (reference sequence). The CDR3 has 17 residues. V was pared by 6 bases and J by 4 bases, with 24 bases between.

The gene calls are TRBV6-5 and TRBJ1-1; D gene ambiguous. Germline V gene lookup returns CDR1 MNHEY and CDR2 SVGAGI. The CDR3 has 12 amino acids. V shed 5 bases and J shed 3 bases, with 7 bases lying between them. The CDR3: CASSNYYTEAFF. CDR3 nucleotides: TGTGCCAGCAGTAACTATTACACTGAAGCTTTCTTT.

This clone was counted a single time. V gene TRBV9 combines with J gene TRBJ1-6; TRBD1 might be the D (6 bases). Germline CDR1 and CDR2: SGDLS and YYNGEE. V was clipped by 4 bases and J by 8 bases, with 7 bases between them. The CDR3 contains 12 residues. For the CDR3, the DNA is TGTGCCAGCAGCCGACAGGATTCACCCCTCCACTTT. It specifies CASSRQDSPLHF. The whole variable domain, filled in from reference TRBV9 and TRBJ1-6, reads DSGVTQTPKHLITATGQRVTLRCSPRSGDLSVYWYQQSLDQGLQFLIQYYNGEERAKGNILERFSAQQFPDLHSELNLSSLELGDSALYFCASSRQDSPLHFGNGTRLTVT.

The chain couples TRBV7-9 to TRBJ2-2; D may be TRBD1 or TRBD2 (7 bases each). V was clipped by 5 bases and J by 4 bases, with 14 bases between them. The CDR3 contains 15 residues. In germline, CDR1 is SEHNR, CDR2 FQNEAQ (reference sequence). CDR3 coding DNA: TGTGCCAGCAGCCCCAGGGGGGGCGGCACCGGGGAGCTGTTTTTT. This codes for CASSPRGGGTGELFF.

This clone was seen repeatedly, ten times or more. V usage is TRBV19 and J usage is TRBJ1-1; a weak D match, TRBD1 (6 bases). From germline, CDR1 is LNHDA and CDR2 SQIVND (reference sequence). CDR3 length: 13 amino acids. Trimming took off 6 bases at V and 0 bases at J, with 8 bases between the two ends. The CDR3 spells CASSGTLNTEAFF. The CDR3 region has the DNA TGTGCCAGTAGCGGGACATTGAACACTGAAGCTTTCTTT.

This clone was detected only once. V is TRBV7-6 and J is TRBJ2-3; D is perhaps TRBD1 (6 bases). CDR1 SGHVS and CDR2 FNYEAQ come from the germline V gene. The CDR3 has 18 amino acids. With 5 bases removed from V and 5 bases from J, the gap between germline ends came to 26 bases. The CDR3 nucleotides are TGTGCCAGCAGCCGCACCAGCCCCACAGGGATGGAACGAGATACGCAGTATTTT. This sequence encodes CASSRTSPTGMERDTQYF. Drawing the rest from reference TRBV7-6 and TRBJ2-3, the complete variable domain is GAGVSQSPRYKVTKRGQDVALRCDPISGHVSLYWYRQALGQGPEFLTYFNYEAQQDKSGLPNDRFSAERPEGSISTLTIQRTEQRDSAMYRCASSRTSPTGMERDTQYFGPGTRLTVL.

This chain uses TRBV14 with TRBJ1-1, with D hard to call. Germline values: CDR1 SGHDN, CDR2 FVKESK. Trimming left V 2 bases short and J 0 bases short, with 10 bases between. CDR3 length: 15 residues. This chain's CDR3 is CASSQYGNMNTEAFF. For the CDR3, the DNA is TGTGCCAGCAGCCAATATGGCAACATGAACACTGAAGCTTTCTTT.

The chain uses TRBV29-1 and TRBJ2-3, with a tentative D call TRBD1 (6 bases). Between the trimmed V and J ends, which lost 4 bases and 5 bases, there was a span of 13 bases. The CDR3 loop spans 13 amino acids. Germline V gene data show CDR1 as SQVTM and CDR2 as ANQGSEA. Here the CDR3 DNA reads TGCAGCGTTGGAGGGGGAATGGGAGATACGCAGTATTTT. Translated, it gives CSVGGGMGDTQYF.

The V gene is TRBV5-1, the J gene TRBJ2-1; D is uncertain. CDR1 is SGHRS, CDR2 YFSETQ, per germline. There are 14 residues in the CDR3. V was shortened by 4 bases and J by 2 bases, with 10 bases between the two germline ends. This CDR3 is CASSKDPTYNEQFF. The CDR3 DNA follows: TGCGCCAGCAGCAAGGACCCGACCTACAATGAGCAGTTCTTC.

The V gene is TRBV19, the J gene TRBJ1-2; possible D gene TRBD1, 5 bases. This CDR3 has 15 residues. Germline V gives CDR1 LNHDA, CDR2 SQIVND (reference sequence). The ends were cut back, 7 bases at V and 6 bases at J, with 21 bases in the middle. This CDR3 is CASNSPARDRHGYTF. CDR3 nucleotides: TGTGCCAGTAACAGCCCTGCCCGGGACCGTCATGGCTACACCTTC.

This clone is a singleton in its sample. The chain joins TRBV6-5 to TRBJ1-5; perhaps TRBD1 as D (6 bases). The V end lost 5 bases, the J end lost 5 bases, and 16 bases lay between the germline ends. Germline assignment: CDR1 MNHEY and CDR2 SVGAGI. The CDR3 contains 15 residues. The CDR3 reads CASSTNRDNYQPQHF. The CDR3, as DNA: TGTGCCAGCAGTACCAACCGGGACAACTATCAGCCCCAGCATTTT.

The chain joins TRBV7-2 to TRBJ2-2, with 10 bases lining up with TRBD2. Germline trimming cut 1 base from V and 5 bases from J; bases unmatched to any gene: 4. The CDR3 is 16 amino acids. Germline V gene data show CDR1 as SGHTA and CDR2 as FQGNSA. The CDR3 sequence: CASSLVASGGTGELFF. The DNA for the CDR3 is TGTGCCAGCAGCTTAGTCGCTAGCGGGGGTACCGGGGAGCTGTTTTTT.